Listed below are T cell receptor beta chains from one sample, sequenced in a study of cytomegalovirus exposure and HLA in healthy donors. Libraries were prepared by immunoSEQ multiplex PCR; TCRdb keeps only in-frame clonotypes and omits some of them. The repertoire holds around 150,000 clones, with roughly 80% as singletons. The sample consisted of PBMCs. All receptors come from a woman between 50 and 59 years old in good health and CMV-seronegative. Both conserved end residues are part of each CDR3. The D gene is left open where the match is weak. Clone size is shown for a subset of rows, as once, few, many or a class of expanded clone.

clone_size: few
d_call: .
j_call: TRBJ1-1
cdr3_length: 11
v_call: TRBV6-5
cdr3_nt: TGTGCCAGCACAAGGGGACATAGATCTTTCTTT
cdr3_aa: CASTRGHRSFF

clone_size: .
d_call: TRBD1
j_call: TRBJ2-7
cdr3_length: 15
v_call: TRBV7-2
cdr3_nt: TGTGCCAGCAGCTTGCTCGGACAGGGGCGCTACGAGCAGTACTTC
cdr3_aa: CASSLLGQGRYEQYF

clone_size: .
d_call: .
j_call: TRBJ1-1
cdr3_length: 13
v_call: TRBV5-8
cdr3_nt: TGTGCCAGCAGCTTGGCCGGTAACACTGAAGCTTTCTTT
cdr3_aa: CASSLAGNTEAFF

clone_size: .
d_call: TRBD1
j_call: TRBJ1-1
cdr3_length: 17
v_call: TRBV27
cdr3_nt: TGTGCCAGCAGACGTTTTACGACAGGGAGCCCGAACACTGAAGCTTTCTTT
cdr3_aa: CASRRFTTGSPNTEAFF

clone_size: few
d_call: .
j_call: TRBJ1-2
cdr3_length: 17
v_call: TRBV1
cdr3_nt: TGCACCAGCAGCCCGTACAGCCCGGAATCGAGCGGGTATGGCTACACCTTC
cdr3_aa: CTSSPYSPESSGYGYTF

clone_size: once
d_call: .
j_call: TRBJ2-7
cdr3_length: 12
v_call: TRBV30
cdr3_nt: TGTGCCTGGAGTACAGAGAGCTACGAGCAGTACTTC
cdr3_aa: CAWSTESYEQYF

clone_size: few
d_call: .
j_call: TRBJ2-5
cdr3_length: 15
v_call: TRBV7-2
cdr3_nt: TGTGCCAGCAGCTTAGCCTTGGGGAGTCAAGAGACCCAGTACTTC
cdr3_aa: CASSLALGSQETQYF

clone_size: .
d_call: TRBD2
j_call: TRBJ2-1
cdr3_length: 13
v_call: TRBV6-1
cdr3_nt: TGTGCCAGCGCCGGCGGGAGAGGCTATGAGCAGTTCTTC
cdr3_aa: CASAGGRGYEQFF

clone_size: .
d_call: .
j_call: TRBJ2-3
cdr3_length: 16
v_call: TRBV7-2
cdr3_nt: TGTGCCAGCAGCTTAGTGGGGGGAGGAGCGCCAGATACGCAGTATTTT
cdr3_aa: CASSLVGGGAPDTQYF

clone_size: .
d_call: TRBD1
j_call: TRBJ2-5
cdr3_length: 15
v_call: TRBV6-6
cdr3_nt: TGTGCCAGCAGCCGCCGACAGGGGGCAGGGGAGACCCAGTACTTC
cdr3_aa: CASSRRQGAGETQYF

clone_size: few
d_call: .
j_call: TRBJ1-3
cdr3_length: 16
v_call: TRBV6-6
cdr3_nt: TGTGCCACCTCAAGAGCCGAGCGTAGCTCTGGAAACACCATATATTTT
cdr3_aa: CATSRAERSSGNTIYF

clone_size: once
d_call: TRBD1
j_call: TRBJ1-6
cdr3_length: 16
v_call: TRBV19
cdr3_nt: TGTGCCAGTAGTATACGGACAGGGATTATCAATTCACCCCTCCACTTT
cdr3_aa: CASSIRTGIINSPLHF

clone_size: once
d_call: .
j_call: TRBJ2-3
cdr3_length: 14
v_call: TRBV21-1
cdr3_nt: TGTGCCAGCCTGACGGGGGGGCGGACAGATACGCAGTATTTT
cdr3_aa: CASLTGGRTDTQYF

clone_size: .
d_call: .
j_call: TRBJ2-7
cdr3_length: 18
v_call: TRBV7-8
cdr3_nt: TGTGCCAGCAGCTTAGCGTTCTGGGGCACCGTTCGTTCCTACGAGCAGTACTTC
cdr3_aa: CASSLAFWGTVRSYEQYF

clone_size: .
d_call: .
j_call: TRBJ1-4
cdr3_length: 20
v_call: TRBV5-5
cdr3_nt: TGTGCCAGCAGCTTGGGGTTTCCGTCGGGATTCAGTGTAGCTAATGAAAAACTGTTTTTT
cdr3_aa: CASSLGFPSGFSVANEKLFF

clone_size: .
d_call: TRBD1
j_call: TRBJ2-5
cdr3_length: 15
v_call: TRBV6-6
cdr3_nt: TGTGCCAGCAGTAATCCCACAGGGGAGCAGGAGACCCAGTACTTC
cdr3_aa: CASSNPTGEQETQYF

clone_size: .
d_call: TRBD1
j_call: TRBJ2-7
cdr3_length: 15
v_call: TRBV5-1
cdr3_nt: TGCGCCAGCAGCACCGGCGGACAGGCGTTATACGAGCAGTACTTC
cdr3_aa: CASSTGGQALYEQYF

clone_size: .
d_call: .
j_call: TRBJ1-2
cdr3_length: 16
v_call: TRBV1
cdr3_nt: TGCACCAGCAGTCCTTGGGACAGGGAGCCCTCCTATGGCTACACCTTC
cdr3_aa: CTSSPWDREPSYGYTF

clone_size: .
d_call: TRBD1
j_call: TRBJ1-5
cdr3_length: 15
v_call: TRBV19
cdr3_nt: TGTGCCACCCGGGGACAGGGTTATAGCAATCAGCCCCAGCATTTT
cdr3_aa: CATRGQGYSNQPQHF

clone_size: .
d_call: TRBD2
j_call: TRBJ2-7
cdr3_length: 15
v_call: TRBV19
cdr3_nt: TGTGCCAGTACCAAAGGGACTAGCGGGAGCTACGAGCAGTACTTC
cdr3_aa: CASTKGTSGSYEQYF

clone_size: .
d_call: TRBD1
j_call: TRBJ1-3
cdr3_length: 16
v_call: TRBV19
cdr3_nt: TGTGCCAGTACCCGGCCGGGGACAGGGCCTGGAAACACCATATATTTT
cdr3_aa: CASTRPGTGPGNTIYF

clone_size: .
d_call: TRBD1
j_call: TRBJ1-2
cdr3_length: 13
v_call: TRBV4-1
cdr3_nt: TGCGCCAGCAGTCGACAGGGGGCTCATGGCTACACCTTC
cdr3_aa: CASSRQGAHGYTF

clone_size: once
d_call: TRBD1
j_call: TRBJ2-1
cdr3_length: 13
v_call: TRBV2
cdr3_nt: TGTGCCTCCACGGGACAGGGGGCTAGTGAGCAGTTCTTC
cdr3_aa: CASTGQGASEQFF

clone_size: .
d_call: .
j_call: TRBJ1-1
cdr3_length: 16
v_call: TRBV5-1
cdr3_nt: TGCGCCAGCAGCTTCCTCGACCAGGAAACCAACACTGAAGCTTTCTTT
cdr3_aa: CASSFLDQETNTEAFF

clone_size: few
d_call: TRBD2
j_call: TRBJ2-7
cdr3_length: 17
v_call: TRBV10-3
cdr3_nt: TGTGCCATCAGTCAGAGGGGCCTCGGGACTAGCGCCTACGAGCAGTACTTC
cdr3_aa: CAISQRGLGTSAYEQYF

clone_size: .
d_call: TRBD1
j_call: TRBJ2-1
cdr3_length: 16
v_call: TRBV29-1
cdr3_nt: TGCAGCGTTGGGGACAGGGCGGTTAGCTCCTACAATGAGCAGTTCTTC
cdr3_aa: CSVGDRAVSSYNEQFF

clone_size: .
d_call: TRBD1
j_call: TRBJ1-2
cdr3_length: 14
v_call: TRBV11-2
cdr3_nt: TGTGCCAGCAGCTCGGGACAGGGGGCGGCTGGCTACACCTTC
cdr3_aa: CASSSGQGAAGYTF

clone_size: .
d_call: TRBD2
j_call: TRBJ2-1
cdr3_length: 18
v_call: TRBV15
cdr3_nt: TGTGCCACCAGCAGAGAACCGGGACTAGCTAGCTCCTACAATGAGCAGTTCTTC
cdr3_aa: CATSREPGLASSYNEQFF

clone_size: .
d_call: .
j_call: TRBJ2-1
cdr3_length: 13
v_call: TRBV6-4
cdr3_nt: TGTGCCAGCAGAGAGGAAGTCTACGGAGAGCAGTTCTTC
cdr3_aa: CASREEVYGEQFF

clone_size: few
d_call: .
j_call: TRBJ1-4
cdr3_length: 16
v_call: TRBV5-1
cdr3_nt: TGCGCCAGCAGCCAAACCCCACAGGCAACTAATGAAAAACTGTTTTTT
cdr3_aa: CASSQTPQATNEKLFF

clone_size: .
d_call: TRBD1
j_call: TRBJ2-7
cdr3_length: 15
v_call: TRBV5-1
cdr3_nt: TGCGCCAGCAGCTACGGGACAGGGGGCGCATACGAGCAGTACTTC
cdr3_aa: CASSYGTGGAYEQYF